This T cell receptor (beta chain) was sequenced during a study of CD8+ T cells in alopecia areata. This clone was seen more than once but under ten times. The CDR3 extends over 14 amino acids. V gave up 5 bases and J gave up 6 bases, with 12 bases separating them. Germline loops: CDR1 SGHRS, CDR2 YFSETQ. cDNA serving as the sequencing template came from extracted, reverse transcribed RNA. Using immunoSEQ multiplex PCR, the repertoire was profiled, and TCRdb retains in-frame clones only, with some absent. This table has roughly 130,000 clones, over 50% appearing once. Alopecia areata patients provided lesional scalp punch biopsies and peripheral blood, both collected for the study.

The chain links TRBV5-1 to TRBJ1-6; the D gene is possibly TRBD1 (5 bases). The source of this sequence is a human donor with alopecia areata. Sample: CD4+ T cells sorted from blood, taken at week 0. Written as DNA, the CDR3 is TGCGCCAGCAGGTCGACAGAGACTAATTCACCCCTCCACTTT. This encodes CASRSTETNSPLHF.